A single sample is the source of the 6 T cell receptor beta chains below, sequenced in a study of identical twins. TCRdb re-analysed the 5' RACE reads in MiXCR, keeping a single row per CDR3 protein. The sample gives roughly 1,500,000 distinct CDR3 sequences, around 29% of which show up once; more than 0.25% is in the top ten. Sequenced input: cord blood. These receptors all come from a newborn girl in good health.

CDR3: CATSDLSRGETGELFF. The CDR3 DNA sequence: TGTGCCACCAGTGATTTGAGCAGGGGAGAGACCGGGGAGCTGTTTTTT. This chain links TRBV24-1 with TRBJ2-2, with D perhaps TRBD1 (6 bases). Trimming shortened V by 0 bases and J by 5 bases, and 12 bases separated the two germline ends. CDR3 size: 16 residues. The germline gives CDR1 KGHDR, CDR2 SFDVKD.

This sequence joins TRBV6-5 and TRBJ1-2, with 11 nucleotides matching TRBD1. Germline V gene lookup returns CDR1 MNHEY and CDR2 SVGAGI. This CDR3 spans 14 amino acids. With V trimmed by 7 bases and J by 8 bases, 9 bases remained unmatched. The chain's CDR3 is CASTRTGGAVGYTF. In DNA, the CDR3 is TGTGCCAGCACCCGGACAGGGGGCGCAGTCGGCTACACCTTC.

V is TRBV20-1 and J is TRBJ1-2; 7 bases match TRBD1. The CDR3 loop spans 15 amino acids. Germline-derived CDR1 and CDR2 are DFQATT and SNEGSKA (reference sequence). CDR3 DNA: TGCGGTGGGGAGACAGGGTTTTTTGCTCTGTATGGCTACACCTTC. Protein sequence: CGGETGFFALYGYTF.

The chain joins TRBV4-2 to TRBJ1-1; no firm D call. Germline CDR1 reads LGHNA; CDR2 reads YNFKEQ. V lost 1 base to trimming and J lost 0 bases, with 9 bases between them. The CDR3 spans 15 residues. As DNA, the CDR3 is TGTGCCAGCAGCCAAGGGGAGTTAATGAACACTGAAGCTTTCTTT. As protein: CASSQGELMNTEAFF.

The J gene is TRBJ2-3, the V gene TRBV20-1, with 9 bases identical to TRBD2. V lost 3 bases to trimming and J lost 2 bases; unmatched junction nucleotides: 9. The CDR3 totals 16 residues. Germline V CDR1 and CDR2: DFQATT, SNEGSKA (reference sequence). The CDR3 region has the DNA TGCAGTGCTAGTCCTCCGCGGGGGGGTAACACAGATACGCAGTATTTT. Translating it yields CSASPPRGGNTDTQYF.

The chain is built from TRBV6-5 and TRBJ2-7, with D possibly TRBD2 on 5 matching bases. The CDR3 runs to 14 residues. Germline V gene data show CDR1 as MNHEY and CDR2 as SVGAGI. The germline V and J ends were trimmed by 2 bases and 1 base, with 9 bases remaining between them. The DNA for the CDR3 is TGTGCCAGCAGTTACGGACTCGGTTCCTACGAGCAGTACTTC. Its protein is CASSYGLGSYEQYF.